The clone carrying this TCR beta chain was seen only a few times. No antigen is known for it. The data are from a study of T cells in localized non-small cell lung cancer. Study-wide findings and caveats: Tumor trailed uninvolved adjacent lung in T cell clonality, which peaked there.

The germline V gene has CDR1 SEHNR and CDR2 FQNEAQ (reference sequence). V shed 11 bases and J shed 6 bases, with 22 bases lying between them. The CDR3 is 14 amino acids. Profiling relied on immunoSEQ multiplex PCR, and the TCRdb table lists in-frame clones only, not all of them. The top ten hold roughly 15% of the sample, which has roughly 9,600 clones, about 92% seen once. The source was peripheral blood, collected before any cancer treatment. This receptor was obtained from a male donor older than 55 with stage III squamous cell lung carcinoma. This chain connects TRBV7-9 to TRBJ1-2, with D unclear. The DNA of the CDR3 is TGTGCCGGCGGGGATGGAAGGGCCTCGGATGGCTACACCTTC. This encodes CAGGDGRASDGYTF.